This TCR beta chain was found in a study of T cells in Graves' hyperthyroidism and ophthalmopathy. About the research overall: Blood was drawn when the patient was first diagnosed and still untreated. Points from the study as a whole: Most thyroid clonotypes expanded above 0.001 appeared in blood too.

Patients aged 18 to 65 had newly diagnosed hyperthyroidism that had lasted under 2 months. This clonotype was seen ten or more times. Its antigen is not identified. Amplified TCR beta CDR3 regions derived from RNA transcripts. Primed by the HTBI set, a first-round RT-PCR was run on the TCR CDR3. In TCRdb, the multiplex PCR reads were re-called with MiXCR into one record per CDR3 protein. The sample holds about 560,000 distinct CDR3 sequences, around 15% seen once. This receptor was obtained from a woman aged 18-30 years with Graves' hyperthyroidism. The sequenced sample consisted of blood.

The CDR3: CASSLLAGGVDEQFF. The DNA of the CDR3 is TGTGCCAGCAGTCTCCTAGCGGGAGGGGTGGATGAGCAGTTCTTC. V is TRBV27 and J is TRBJ2-1; 12 bases fit TRBD2. This CDR3 contains 15 residues. CDR1 MNHEY and CDR2 SMNVEV come from the germline V gene (reference sequence). The junction had 7 bases not matched to a gene; V was cut back by 5 bases and J by 8 bases.